This T cell receptor (beta chain) was retrieved from a study of response to subunit inactivated influenza vaccine. Study-wide findings and caveats: Each seasonal influenza vaccination, the authors suggested, recruits few new T cells.

TCRdb re-called the RT-PCR reads with MiXCR, one entry per CDR3 protein. The top ten hold about 12% of the sample, which has 450,000 to 600,000 distinct CDR3 sequences, more than 7% seen once. This clonotype occurred a few times. Its target is unknown. This CDR3 has 14 amino acids. Trimming took off 5 bases at V and 0 bases at J, with 6 bases between the two ends. Germline CDR1 KGHDR, CDR2 SFDVKD. Sample: PBMCs from blood, taken roughly 24 months after vaccination. The genes are TRBV24-1 and TRBJ2-2; D uncertain. The TCR sequence derives from a man aged 50 to 75 who received an inactivated influenza vaccine. CDR3 sequence (DNA): TGTGCCACCAGTGTAGACCCGAACACCGGGGAGCTGTTTTTT. The encoded protein is CATSVDPNTGELFF.